Sequencing of this T cell receptor (beta chain) was carried out in a study of blood T cell repertoires in COVID-19. Across the study: Sites across the United States, Italy and Spain contributed samples from acute and convalescent COVID-19. PBMCs, B-cell-depleted T cells, or T cells provided the cDNA or gDNA that made up the material.

The Seattle site enrolled patients during active infection and followed them longitudinally. The table lists this clone with a count of one. In the source study's methods: By means of reference gene primer amplification, nucleated cell counts were estimated. Profiled with immunoSEQ multiplex PCR; TCRdb holds only in-frame clones, not every one. V and J calls and clone size are as listed in that table; D and trimming were resolved from the DNA. The sample lists more than 300,000 clones, 87% occurring once. This receptor was obtained from a woman in her twenties or thirties with COVID-19, enrolled during active disease. Sequenced material: peripheral blood.

CDR3 nucleotides: TGTGCCAGTAGTATGTCGCCAGGGGCGGTTGAATCCCTCCACTTT. Protein product: CASSMSPGAVESLHF. The chain couples TRBV19 to TRBJ1-6; weak D call: TRBD1 (6 bases). Germline CDR1 LNHDA, CDR2 SQIVND (reference sequence). V lost 3 bases to trimming and J lost 14 bases, with 20 bases between them. The length of the CDR3 is 15 residues.